The 6 T cell receptor beta chains below were found in one sample sequenced in a study of blood T cell repertoires in COVID-19. Here immunoSEQ multiplex PCR was the method, and the copy in TCRdb shows in-frame clones only, minus some. The table shows roughly 160,000 clones, with approximately 81% occurring only once. Sequencing was carried out using peripheral blood. These receptors came from a woman aged 80 or over with active or convalescent COVID-19.

The CDR3 here is CASSQPAGGHNNEQFF. The CDR3 bases are TGCGCCAGCAGTCAACCAGCGGGAGGGCATAACAATGAGCAGTTCTTC. J is TRBJ2-1 and V is TRBV23-1; 10 bases agree with TRBD2. TRBV23-1 is given ORF status, its function remaining uncertain. This CDR3 spans 16 amino acids. Unmatched junction bases numbered 6, after V lost 2 bases and J lost 5 bases.

The V gene is TRBV5-1, the J gene TRBJ2-5; tentatively, D is TRBD1 (6 bases). This CDR3 region has 13 residues. Germline V gives CDR1 SGHRS, CDR2 YFSETQ. Trimming stripped 2 bases from V and 3 bases from J, with 8 bases between. CDR3 in amino acids: CASSFPGEETQYF. The CDR3 DNA reads as TGCGCCAGCAGCTTCCCAGGGGAAGAGACCCAGTACTTC.

The rearrangement links TRBV5-1 to TRBJ1-3; D is uncertain. Trimming cost V 5 bases and J 4 bases, with 13 bases left between them. Germline CDR1 and CDR2: SGHRS and YFSETQ. CDR3 length: 14 residues. CDR3 bases: TGCGCCAGCAGTCGAGGTCCGGGGGGAAACACCATATATTTT. This encodes CASSRGPGGNTIYF.

The chain recombines TRBV10-3 with TRBJ1-3, with a possible D match to TRBD1 (5 bases). The CDR3 is made up of 14 amino acids. The germline V and J ends were trimmed by 4 bases and 0 bases, with 7 bases remaining between them. Germline V gene data show CDR1 as ENHRY and CDR2 as SYGVKD. CDR3 amino acids: CAISGDFSGNTIYF. As DNA, the CDR3 is TGTGCCATCAGTGGGGACTTCTCTGGAAACACCATATATTTT.

The V gene is TRBV7-9, the J gene TRBJ1-1, with 7 bases matching TRBD1. The CDR3 has 18 residues. CDR1 is SEHNR and CDR2 is FQNEAQ in the germline V gene (reference sequence). The V segment lost 1 base and the J segment 2 bases; nucleotides outside the gene matches: 13. The CDR3 sequence is CASSLGSGTAGGNTEAFF. CDR3 in DNA: TGTGCCAGCAGCTTAGGATCCGGGACAGCGGGTGGCAACACTGAAGCTTTCTTT.

The chain joins TRBV6-5 to TRBJ2-1; maybe TRBD2 (5 bases). V was pared by 6 bases and J by 9 bases, with 12 bases between. The V gene's germline CDR1 is MNHEY and CDR2 SVGAGI. The CDR3 extends over 12 amino acids. The CDR3 bases are TGTGCCAGCAGGACTCTGGCGGGTGAGCAGTTCTTC. Translation: CASRTLAGEQFF.